The following is a T cell receptor beta chain sequence with its context. Its antigen is currently unknown. PCR used 60 Vbeta primers and 13 Jbeta primers. Authors' processing steps: Later work found roughly 80 million unique TCR beta chains, with about 10 million shared. Libraries were prepared by immunoSEQ multiplex PCR; TCRdb keeps only in-frame clonotypes and omits some of them. That table gives V, J and clone size, and the DNA gave D and trimming. In the table there are some 140,000 clones, 80% of which are singletons. This entry comes from a study of cytomegalovirus exposure and HLA in healthy donors. Study conclusions and caveats: As confirmed in vitro, three CMV-associated chains were specific for CMV antigens. In a later analysis, the majority of CMV-associated beta chains seemingly showed HLA restriction. Earlier results showed most TCR beta V segments being productive about 87% or about 30% of the time.

The ends were cut back, 5 bases at V and 1 base at J, with 6 bases in the middle. This CDR3 is 11 amino acids long. CDR1 is GTSNPN, CDR2 SVGIG, per germline (reference sequence). The source of this sequence is a male donor in good health and CMV-seropositive. Sequencing was done on a sample of PBMCs. The rearrangement uses TRBV30 and TRBJ2-7; the D is unclear. This CDR3 is CAWAGSYEQYF. In DNA form, the CDR3 reads TGTGCCTGGGCCGGGTCCTACGAGCAGTACTTC.